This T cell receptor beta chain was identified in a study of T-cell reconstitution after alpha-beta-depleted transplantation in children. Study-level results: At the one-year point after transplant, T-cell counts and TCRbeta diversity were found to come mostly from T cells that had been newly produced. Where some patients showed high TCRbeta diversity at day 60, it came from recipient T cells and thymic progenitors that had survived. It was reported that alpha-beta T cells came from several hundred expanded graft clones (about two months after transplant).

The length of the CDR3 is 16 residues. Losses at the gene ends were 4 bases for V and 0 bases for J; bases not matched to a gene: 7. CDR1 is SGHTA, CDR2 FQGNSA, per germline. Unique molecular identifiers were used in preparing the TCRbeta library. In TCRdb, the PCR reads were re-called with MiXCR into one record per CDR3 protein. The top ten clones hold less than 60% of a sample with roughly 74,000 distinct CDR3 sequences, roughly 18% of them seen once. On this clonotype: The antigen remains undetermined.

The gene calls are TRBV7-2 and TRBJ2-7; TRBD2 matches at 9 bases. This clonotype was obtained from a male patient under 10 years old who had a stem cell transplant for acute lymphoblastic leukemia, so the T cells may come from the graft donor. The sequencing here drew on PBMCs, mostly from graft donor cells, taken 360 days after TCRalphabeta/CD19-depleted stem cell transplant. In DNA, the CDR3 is TGTGCCAGCAGCTCTCCCAGCGGGAGGTTCTCCTACGAGCAGTACTTC. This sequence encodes CASSSPSGRFSYEQYF. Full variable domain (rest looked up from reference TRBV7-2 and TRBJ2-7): GAGVSQSPSNKVTEKGKDVELRCDPISGHTALYWYRQSLGQGLEFLIYFQGNSAPDKSGLPSDRFSAERTGGSVSTLTIQRTQQEDSAVYLCASSSPSGRFSYEQYFGPGTRLTVT.